Shown below are 24 T cell receptor beta chains from a single sample sequenced in a study. TCRdb called the 5' RACE reads again in MiXCR, with one record for every CDR3 protein. The table has tens of thousands of distinct CDR3 sequences, approximately 23% seen once. Specimen: memory CD4+ T cells sorted from a lymph node. As to subset: memory CD4+ T cells, CD4+CD45RO+CD25-. Source of these receptors: a female donor with breast cancer.

This clonotype was seen repeatedly, ten times or more. The chain links TRBV2 to TRBJ1-4; D unclear. The CDR3 is made up of 13 amino acids. Trimming shortened V by 2 bases and J by 7 bases, and 8 bases separated the two germline ends. CDR1 and CDR2 from the germline V gene are SNHLY and FYNNEI. The CDR3 DNA is TGTGCCAGCAGTGAAAGGAGGGCTGAAAAACTGTTTTTT. This sequence encodes CASSERRAEKLFF.

J is TRBJ1-2 and V is TRBV7-2; the D gene is possibly TRBD1 (5 bases). This CDR3 is built from 13 residues. Trimming removed 5 bases at V and 6 bases at J, with 13 bases between. Germline loops: CDR1 SGHTA, CDR2 FQGNSA. Written as DNA, the CDR3 is TGTGCCAGCAGCACCCGGGACGGAGATGGCTACACCTTC. It is translated as CASSTRDGDGYTF.

This clonotype appeared many times. The chain carries TRBV11-3 and TRBJ1-1; D is unresolved. Germline V gene lookup returns CDR1 SGHNT and CDR2 YENEEA. The V end lost 1 base, the J end lost 5 bases, and 8 bases lay between the germline ends. This CDR3 spans 13 amino acids. The CDR3 DNA reads as TGTGCCAGCAGCTTAGGAACGGATACTGAAGCTTTCTTT. Amino acid sequence: CASSLGTDTEAFF.

V usage is TRBV7-2 and J usage is TRBJ2-2; 8 positions agree with TRBD2. The V and J ends lost 1 base and 6 bases, in that order; junction bases with no gene match: 4. CDR1 and CDR2 (germline): SGHTA, FQGNSA. The CDR3 totals 15 residues. The CDR3 DNA reads as TGTGCCAGCAGCTTAGGACTAGCGAAGGCCGGGGAGCTGTTTTTT. This translates into CASSLGLAKAGELFF.

There are a few counts of this clonotype. The V call is TRBV7-2, the J call TRBJ1-3; D unresolved. The CDR3 sequence is 14 residues long. From germline, CDR1 is SGHTA and CDR2 FQGNSA. V was clipped by 0 bases and J by 8 bases, with 11 bases between them. In DNA, the CDR3 is TGTGCCAGCAGCTTAGCTCCCCAGTCGGACACCATATATTTT. Amino acid sequence: CASSLAPQSDTIYF.

V is TRBV6-1 and J is TRBJ1-2; tentatively, D is TRBD1 (5 bases). CDR3 length: 12 residues. CDR1 MNHNS and CDR2 SASEGT come from the germline V gene. Trimming removed 6 bases at V and 8 bases at J, with 13 bases between. The CDR3 coding sequence is TGTGCCAGCAGGCATGGGGCGGAAGGCTACACCTTC. Translated: CASRHGAEGYTF.

This chain connects TRBV7-2 to TRBJ2-7, with D unresolved. CDR1 and CDR2 from the germline V gene are SGHTA and FQGNSA. Trimming removed 0 bases from V and 3 bases from J, with 6 bases in between. The CDR3 spans 13 residues. This CDR3 is CASSLAEIYEQYF. CDR3 nucleotides: TGTGCCAGCAGCTTAGCCGAGATCTACGAGCAGTACTTC. Filled out from reference TRBV7-2 and TRBJ2-7, the complete variable domain reads GAGVSQSPSNKVTEKGKDVELRCDPISGHTALYWYRQSLGQGLEFLIYFQGNSAPDKSGLPSDRFSAERTGGSVSTLTIQRTQQEDSAVYLCASSLAEIYEQYFGPGTRLTVT.

This clonotype was seen only a few times. The rearrangement joins TRBV6-2 or TRBV6-3 to TRBJ1-6; D gene uncertain. Germline values: CDR1 MNHEY, CDR2 SVGEGT. V was shortened by 7 bases and J by 11 bases, with 12 bases between the two germline ends. The CDR3 is 12 amino acids. This chain's CDR3 is CASTLRYPPLHF. In DNA, the CDR3 is TGTGCCAGCACGCTTCGGTATCCACCCCTCCACTTT.

This clonotype was seen only a few times. The V call is TRBV2, the J call TRBJ2-5, with D possibly matching TRBD2 (5 bases). CDR1 SNHLY and CDR2 FYNNEI come from the germline V gene. The CDR3 is 13 amino acids. V was cut by 3 bases and J by 1 base, with 6 bases left in between. The DNA of the CDR3 is TGTGCCAGCAGTGAGGAGGCCCAAGAGACCCAGTACTTC. Translating gives CASSEEAQETQYF.

The chain has TRBV7-9 and TRBJ1-2, with D tentatively TRBD1 (5 bases). V shed 1 base and J shed 4 bases, with 16 bases lying between them. This CDR3 is 16 amino acids long. The germline V gene encodes CDR1 SEHNR and CDR2 FQNEAQ (reference sequence). The CDR3 sequence is CASSLGGVRTGYGYTF. The CDR3 bases are TGTGCCAGCAGCTTAGGGGGGGTGAGGACCGGCTATGGCTACACCTTC.

The chain is built from TRBV28 and TRBJ1-2; tentative D call: TRBD1 (5 bases). Germline loops: CDR1 MDHEN, CDR2 SYDVKM. This CDR3 contains 14 residues. Trimming pared 6 bases from V and 7 bases from J, leaving 18 bases between. This CDR3 is CASRITRVGGGYTF. CDR3 nucleotide sequence: TGTGCCAGCAGAATAACCAGGGTAGGCGGTGGCTACACCTTC.

This clonotype came up a few times. The chain uses TRBV5-5 and TRBJ1-1; 8 nucleotides agree with TRBD1. Germline CDR1 SGHKS, CDR2 YYEKEE (reference sequence). After removal of 3 bases from V and 3 bases from J, the junction contained 7 bases not matched to a gene. This CDR3 has 15 amino acids. Here the CDR3 DNA reads TGTGCCAGCAGCTCCCCGGGACAGGCGTACACTGAAGCTTTCTTT. Amino acids: CASSSPGQAYTEAFF.

This clonotype was detected only a few times. The chain's CDR3 is CASSVGTGRATEAFF. DNA for the CDR3: TGTGCCAGCAGCGTAGGAACCGGTAGAGCCACTGAAGCTTTCTTT. The chain uses TRBV9 and TRBJ1-1; D unclear. Germline V gives CDR1 SGDLS, CDR2 YYNGEE. This CDR3 has 15 amino acids. V gave up 0 bases and J gave up 4 bases, with 13 bases separating them.

This clonotype appeared a few times. This chain joins TRBV5-1 and TRBJ2-2; 7 bases match TRBD1. The V segment lost 3 bases and the J segment 4 bases; nucleotides outside the gene matches: 6. This CDR3 region has 15 residues. CDR1 is SGHRS, CDR2 YFSETQ, per germline. The CDR3 here is CASSSSTGVTGELFF. In nucleotides, the CDR3 is TGCGCCAGCAGCTCGTCTACAGGGGTCACCGGGGAGCTGTTTTTT.

This clonotype was counted only a few times. In DNA, the CDR3 is TGTGCCAGTAGTATCCTTGGGACAGGGGAGAACTACGAGCAGTACTTC. Encoded protein: CASSILGTGENYEQYF. V is TRBV19 and J is TRBJ2-7; 10 bases match TRBD1. This CDR3 has 16 amino acids. Per the germline V gene, CDR1 is LNHDA and CDR2 is SQIVND (reference sequence). With V trimmed by 3 bases and J by 3 bases, 8 bases remained unmatched.

The genes are TRBV12-3 or TRBV12-4 and TRBJ1-1; D is possibly TRBD1 (6 bases). V was cut by 3 bases and J by 1 base, with 9 bases left in between. The CDR3 is made up of 14 amino acids. CDR3 sequence (DNA): TGTGCCAGCAGTTTGGGGGGCAGGAACACTGAAGCTTTCTTT. Translating it yields CASSLGGRNTEAFF.

The chain uses TRBV5-1 and TRBJ2-5; 7 bases map to TRBD1. The length of the CDR3 is 14 residues. Per the germline V gene, CDR1 is SGHRS and CDR2 is YFSETQ. The trim removed 4 bases at V and 1 base at J, leaving 4 bases unmatched. CDR3 in amino acids: CASSMGQFQETQYF. The DNA for the CDR3 is TGCGCCAGCAGCATGGGACAGTTCCAAGAGACCCAGTACTTC.

CDR3 bases: TGTGCCAGCAGCCCCCCGTTGGGGAACACTGAAGCTTTCTTT. This sequence encodes CASSPPLGNTEAFF. This sequence joins TRBV11-3 and TRBJ1-1; D gene uncertain. The CDR3 totals 14 residues. V was clipped by 5 bases and J by 1 base, with 11 bases between them. The germline CDR1 and CDR2 sequences are SGHNT and YENEEA.

This sequence joins TRBV12-3 or TRBV12-4 and TRBJ1-6, with D tentatively TRBD1 (5 bases). V gave up 5 bases and J gave up 12 bases, with 14 bases separating them. The CDR3 totals 13 residues. In nucleotides, the CDR3 is TGTGCCAGCAGTATGAGGTCGGGGGGACCCCTCCACTTT. This encodes CASSMRSGGPLHF.

V and J are TRBV20-1 and TRBJ1-4; perhaps TRBD1 as D (5 bases). Between the trimmed V and J ends, which lost 3 bases and 8 bases, there was a span of 10 bases. CDR1 and CDR2 (germline): DFQATT, SNEGSKA (reference sequence). The CDR3 is 12 residues long. CDR3 loop: CSARVDSEKLFF. CDR3 sequence (DNA): TGCAGTGCTAGGGTAGACAGCGAAAAACTGTTTTTT.

V and J are TRBV10-3 and TRBJ2-7; D possibly corresponds to TRBD1 (6 bases). The V gene lost 10 bases and the J gene lost 2 bases, with 12 bases spanning the gap. CDR3 length: 12 residues. CDR1 and CDR2 (germline): ENHRY, SYGVKD. The CDR3 loop reads CAKGERAYEQYF. The CDR3 nucleotides are TGTGCCAAGGGGGAGAGGGCCTACGAGCAGTACTTC.

This clonotype occurred a few times. V and J are TRBV7-2 and TRBJ2-3; tentative D call: TRBD1 (6 bases). This CDR3 is built from 17 residues. With 1 base removed from V and 1 base from J, the gap between germline ends came to 15 bases. Germline V lookup: CDR1 SGHTA, CDR2 FQGNSA. The chain's CDR3 is CASSLGPRGSGTDTQYF. CDR3 coding DNA: TGTGCCAGCAGCTTAGGCCCCAGGGGTTCGGGCACAGATACGCAGTATTTT.

This clonotype was detected many times. This chain connects TRBV7-6 to TRBJ2-1; D not certain. Deletions cut 2 bases from V and 10 bases from J, with 9 bases between. Looked up from germline, CDR1 is SGHVS and CDR2 is FNYEAQ. There are 12 residues in the CDR3. This CDR3 reads CASSLSTEEQFF. The CDR3 bases are TGTGCCAGCAGCTTAAGCACGGAAGAGCAGTTCTTC.

Regarding this clonotype: Being one base from a much bigger clone, this may be a read error. It is likely a read error, because the conserved phenylalanine at the end of the CDR3 is missing. The chain joins TRBV4-1 to TRBJ2-2; D uncertain. V lost 4 bases, J lost 6 bases, and 12 bases lay in between. Germline V gene sequence: CDR1 MGHRA, CDR2 YSYEKL. This CDR3 is built from 14 residues. DNA of the CDR3: TGCGCCAGCAGCCGAACCATCCGGCCCGGGGAGCTGTTTTCT. As protein: CASSRTIRPGELFS.